The clone carrying this T cell receptor beta chain was detected only once. Repertoires were generated with immunoSEQ multiplex PCR, while TCRdb's copy carries only in-frame clones and drops some. Among 77,000 or so clones listed, about 90% were seen once. The data were obtained in a study of OX40 agonist ivuxolimab in advanced cancers. V trimming: 1 base; J trimming: 8 bases; junction bases outside the gene matches: 15. Germline V CDR1 and CDR2: WNHNN, SYGVQD (reference sequence). This CDR3 region has 17 residues. This TCR was sampled from an adult with an advanced solid tumor such as melanoma, head and neck, liver or kidney cancer. Sequencing was performed on CD4+ or CD8+ T cells sorted from blood, taken in a trial of the OX40 agonist ivuxolimab. This chain connects TRBV10-1 to TRBJ1-2, with 8 bases identical to TRBD1. DNA of the CDR3: TGCGCCAGCAGTGAGTTGGACAGGGTCCGGGGCCCATGGGGCTACACCTTC. As protein: CASSELDRVRGPWGYTF.